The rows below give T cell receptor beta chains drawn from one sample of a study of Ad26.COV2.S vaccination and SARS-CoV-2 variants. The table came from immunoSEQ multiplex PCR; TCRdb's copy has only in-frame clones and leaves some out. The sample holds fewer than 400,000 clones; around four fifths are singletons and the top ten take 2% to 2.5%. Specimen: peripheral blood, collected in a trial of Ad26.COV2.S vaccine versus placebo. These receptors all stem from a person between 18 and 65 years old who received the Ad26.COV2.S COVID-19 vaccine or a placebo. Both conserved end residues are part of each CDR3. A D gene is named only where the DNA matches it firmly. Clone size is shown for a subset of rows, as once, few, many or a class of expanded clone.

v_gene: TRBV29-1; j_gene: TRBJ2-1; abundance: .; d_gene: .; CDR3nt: TGCAGCGTTGGGGGGCCTGGTGTCGATGAGCAGTTCTTC; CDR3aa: CSVGGPGVDEQFF
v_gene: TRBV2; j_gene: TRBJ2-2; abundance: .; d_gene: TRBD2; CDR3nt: TGTGCCAGCACCCCTGGGGGGGACTACCGCCGGGAGCTGTTTTTT; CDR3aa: CASTPGGDYRRELFF
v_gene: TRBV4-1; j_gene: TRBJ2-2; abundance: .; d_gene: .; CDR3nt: TGCGCCAGCAGCCAGGGGAGGTGGAACACCGGGGAGCTGTTTTTT; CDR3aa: CASSQGRWNTGELFF
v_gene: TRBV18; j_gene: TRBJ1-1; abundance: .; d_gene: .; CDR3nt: TGTGCCAGCTCACCACCTCCGGACAGTATGAACACTGAAGCTTTCTTT; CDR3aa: CASSPPPDSMNTEAFF
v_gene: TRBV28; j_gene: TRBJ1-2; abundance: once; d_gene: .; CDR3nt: TGTGCCAGCAGTTTCCAGGGTAGGGATGGCTACACCTTC; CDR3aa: CASSFQGRDGYTF
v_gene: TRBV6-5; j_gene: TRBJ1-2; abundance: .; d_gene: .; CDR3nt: TGTGCCAGCAGTTACTCCCGGGGGCCGGGTGGCTACACCTTC; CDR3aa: CASSYSRGPGGYTF
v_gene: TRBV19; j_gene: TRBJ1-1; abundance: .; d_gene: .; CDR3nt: TGTGCCAGTAGTAATAGGGGGGGCACTGAAGCTTTCTTT; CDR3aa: CASSNRGGTEAFF
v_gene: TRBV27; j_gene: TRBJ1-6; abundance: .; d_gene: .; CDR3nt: TGTGCCAGCAGTTTATCAGGTCCGGGCAATAATTCACCCCTCCACTTT; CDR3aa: CASSLSGPGNNSPLHF
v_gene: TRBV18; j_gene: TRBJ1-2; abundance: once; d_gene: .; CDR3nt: TGTGCCAGCTCACCACAGGGTAACTATGGCTACACCTTC; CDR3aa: CASSPQGNYGYTF
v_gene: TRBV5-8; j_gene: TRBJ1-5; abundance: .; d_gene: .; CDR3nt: TGTGCCAGCAGCTGGGGTGGATTGAGCAATCAGCCCCAGCATTTT; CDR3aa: CASSWGGLSNQPQHF
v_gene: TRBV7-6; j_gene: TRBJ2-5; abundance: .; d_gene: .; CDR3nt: TGTGCCAGCAGCCGATCTGGCGGGCAAGAGACCCAGTACTTC; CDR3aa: CASSRSGGQETQYF